This entry lists 16 T cell receptor beta chains sequenced from one sample in a study of OX40 agonist ivuxolimab in advanced cancers. Data came from immunoSEQ multiplex PCR; TCRdb stores just in-frame clones and leaves some out. Of 55,000 to 75,000 clones listed, around four fifths are singletons. Sequencing used CD4+ or CD8+ T cells sorted from blood, obtained in a trial of the OX40 agonist ivuxolimab. The receptors derive from an adult with an advanced solid tumor such as melanoma, head and neck, liver or kidney cancer.

This chain connects TRBV14 to TRBJ1-1; D call uncertain. Trimming stripped 4 bases from V and 0 bases from J, with 6 bases between. There are 13 residues in the CDR3. CDR1 and CDR2 (germline): SGHDN, FVKESK. DNA of the CDR3: TGTGCCAGCAGCCGCCGATTGAACACTGAAGCTTTCTTT. It yields the protein CASSRRLNTEAFF.

V is TRBV19 and J is TRBJ2-1; 9 bases align to TRBD2. V trimming: 2 bases; J trimming: 6 bases; junction bases outside the gene matches: 5. The CDR3 is 15 amino acids. Germline V gene data show CDR1 as LNHDA and CDR2 as SQIVND (reference sequence). CDR3 residues: CASSIPGLALNEQFF. The CDR3 nucleotides read TGTGCCAGTAGTATACCGGGACTAGCCCTCAATGAGCAGTTCTTC.

The genes are TRBV9 and TRBJ2-1; 9 positions match TRBD2. CDR3 length equals 14 residues. Unmatched junction bases numbered 7, after V lost 4 bases and J lost 8 bases. Germline V gene sequence: CDR1 SGDLS, CDR2 YYNGEE. The CDR3 nucleotides read TGTGCCAGCAGCCCTAGCGGGATGGGCGATGAGCAGTTCTTC. Translated: CASSPSGMGDEQFF.

This chain connects TRBV5-1 to TRBJ2-7; 7 bases line up with TRBD1. Germline V gene sequence: CDR1 SGHRS, CDR2 YFSETQ. V trimming: 4 bases; J trimming: 3 bases; junction bases outside the gene matches: 7. The CDR3 extends over 14 amino acids. The CDR3 DNA reads as TGCGCCAGCAGCACGACCCGGGACAGCTACGAGCAGTACTTC. This encodes CASSTTRDSYEQYF.

This sequence joins TRBV10-2 and TRBJ1-5, with TRBD1 matching 7 bases. The CDR3 is 14 residues long. Unmatched junction bases numbered 6, after V lost 7 bases and J lost 3 bases. The germline gives CDR1 WSHSY, CDR2 SAAADI. CDR3 DNA: TGCGCCAGCACAGACAGGGACCTCAATCAGCCCCAGCATTTT. As protein: CASTDRDLNQPQHF.

V is TRBV30 and J is TRBJ1-5; a possible D gene is TRBD1 (5 bases). Trimming left V 0 bases short and J 2 bases short, with 8 bases between. The CDR3 loop spans 14 amino acids. Germline CDR1 is GTSNPN and CDR2 is SVGIG (reference sequence). The CDR3 sequence is CAWSVGAGNQPQHF. The CDR3 DNA is TGTGCCTGGAGTGTAGGGGCAGGCAATCAGCCCCAGCATTTT.

This chain links TRBV2 with TRBJ1-1; a weak D match, TRBD1 (5 bases). CDR1 and CDR2 from the germline V gene are SNHLY and FYNNEI. The CDR3 spans 12 residues. V gave up 6 bases and J gave up 9 bases, with 14 bases separating them. This CDR3 is CASSYGTEKAFF. The CDR3 DNA follows: TGTGCCAGCAGCTACGGGACGGAGAAAGCTTTCTTT.

The rearrangement uses TRBV6-5 and TRBJ1-2; possibly TRBD1 for D (6 bases). The germline gives CDR1 MNHEY, CDR2 SVGAGI. V dropped 6 bases and J dropped 4 bases, with 15 bases sitting between them. The CDR3 is made up of 14 amino acids. This CDR3 reads CASRAPGGSYGYTF. The CDR3 coding sequence is TGTGCCAGCAGAGCGCCGGGGGGCAGCTATGGCTACACCTTC.

The chain combines TRBV10-3 with TRBJ1-1; D gene uncertain. Germline V gene data show CDR1 as ENHRY and CDR2 as SYGVKD. This CDR3 is built from 11 residues. Trimming took 7 bases from V and 10 from J, leaving 13 bases between them. The CDR3 loop reads CAITAGSGAFF. CDR3 DNA sequence: TGTGCCATCACGGCAGGTAGCGGAGCTTTCTTT.

The V call is TRBV15, the J call TRBJ2-1, with TRBD2 identical over 9 bases. Unmatched junction bases numbered 6, after V lost 0 bases and J lost 6 bases. The CDR3 covers 16 residues. CDR1 and CDR2 (germline): LNHNV, YYDKDF (reference sequence). The CDR3 sequence: CATSRELAGVPNEQFF. CDR3 bases: TGTGCCACCAGCAGAGAGTTAGCGGGAGTCCCCAATGAGCAGTTCTTC.

The gene calls are TRBV5-4 and TRBJ2-1; D gene uncertain. V was shortened by 3 bases and J by 0 bases, with 10 bases between the two germline ends. This CDR3 is built from 15 residues. CDR1 and CDR2 from the germline V gene are SGHNT and YYREEE (reference sequence). CDR3 residues: CASSSFLSSYNEQFF. The CDR3, as DNA: TGTGCCAGCAGCTCATTTCTCAGCTCCTACAATGAGCAGTTCTTC. The variable domain in full, with the rest retrieved from reference TRBV5-4 and TRBJ2-1, is ETGVTQSPTHLIKTRGQQVTLRCSSQSGHNTVSWYQQALGQGPQFIFQYYREEENGRGNFPPRFSGLQFPNYSSELNVNALELDDSALYLCASSSFLSSYNEQFFGPGTRLTVL.

J is TRBJ1-6 and V is TRBV7-2, with D unresolved. This CDR3 has 13 amino acids. Between the trimmed V and J ends, which lost 5 bases and 2 bases, there was a span of 4 bases. From germline, CDR1 is SGHTA and CDR2 FQGNSA. This CDR3 reads CASSQTYNSPLHF. CDR3 coding DNA: TGTGCCAGCAGCCAGACCTATAATTCACCCCTCCACTTT.

The chain is built from TRBV21-1 and TRBJ1-2; the D call of TRBD1 is as the table states it, not checked on the DNA. TRBV21-1 is assigned pseudogene status. The CDR3 extends over 13 amino acids. CDR3 coding DNA: TGTGCCAGCCCGGGACAGGGTGAGGGTGGCTACACCTTC. This gives the protein CASPGQGEGGYTF.

The chain couples TRBV11-1 to TRBJ2-1; weak D call: TRBD2 (6 bases). The V gene lost 1 base and the J gene lost 6 bases, with 13 bases spanning the gap. The CDR3 is 15 residues long. Germline V gene data show CDR1 as SGHAT and CDR2 as FQDESV (reference sequence). The DNA of the CDR3 is TGTGCCAGCAGCTTAGTGGGACGGGGGTCCAATGAGCAGTTCTTC. Protein product: CASSLVGRGSNEQFF.

The chain links TRBV5-6 to TRBJ1-5; no definite D call. V was clipped by 0 bases and J by 5 bases, with 9 bases between them. CDR3 length: 14 amino acids. CDR1 and CDR2 (germline): SGHDT, YYEEEE. The chain's CDR3 is CASSLVGYDQPQHF. DNA for the CDR3: TGTGCCAGCAGCTTGGTGGGGTACGATCAGCCCCAGCATTTT.

The gene calls are TRBV19 and TRBJ2-1; D is perhaps TRBD2 (6 bases). V was cut by 2 bases and J by 5 bases, with 13 bases left in between. The CDR3 is 15 residues long. CDR1 is LNHDA, CDR2 SQIVND, per germline (reference sequence). The CDR3 reads CASSIRASDNNEQFF. CDR3 DNA sequence: TGTGCCAGTAGTATAAGGGCTAGCGATAACAATGAGCAGTTCTTC.